Listed below are T cell receptor beta chains from one sample, sequenced in a study of blood T cell repertoires in COVID-19. Produced via immunoSEQ multiplex PCR; TCRdb's table is partial and in-frame only. The data show 120,000 to 150,000 clones, about 84% seen once. Sequencing was performed on peripheral blood. These receptors all come from a woman aged 80 or over in a cohort sampled during active or convalescent COVID-19. Each CDR3 is given with its conserved first and last residue. D genes are given only for firm matches. Expanded clones get a size class; other rows say once, few or many, or leave the size out.

clone size | D gene | J gene | V gene | CDR3 protein | CDR3 DNA
NA | TRBD1 | TRBJ1-3 | TRBV2 | CASSGQGDGNTIYF | TGTGCCAGCAGCGGACAGGGGGACGGAAACACCATATATTTT
NA | TRBD2 | TRBJ2-7 | TRBV3-1/TRBV3-2 | CASSRILAGGPYEQYF | TGTGCCAGCAGCCGCATACTAGCGGGGGGCCCCTACGAGCAGTACTTC
NA | TRBD2 | TRBJ2-6 | TRBV5-4 | CASSPGGVSGANVLTF | TGTGCCAGCAGCCCCGGGGGGGTGAGTGGGGCCAACGTCCTGACTTTC
many | TRBD1 | TRBJ1-2 | TRBV7-8 | CASSLGTGGVRGYTF | TGTGCCAGCAGCTTAGGGACAGGGGGCGTGAGAGGCTACACCTTC
NA | TRBD2 | TRBJ2-3 | TRBV7-2 | CASSLASSGGYYTDTQYF | TGTGCCAGCAGCTTAGCGAGTAGCGGGGGGTACTACACAGATACGCAGTATTTT
NA | TRBD1 | TRBJ1-2 | TRBV6-6 | CALVGLRSGGSYGYTF | TGTGCCCTCGTTGGTCTTCGGTCAGGGGGAAGCTATGGCTACACCTTC
once | TRBD2 | TRBJ2-2 | TRBV7-2 | CASSPTSGYTGELFF | TGTGCCAGCAGCCCTACTAGCGGCTACACCGGGGAGCTGTTTTTT
NA | NA | TRBJ1-5 | TRBV6-5 | CASRKDSINQPQHF | TGTGCCAGCAGAAAGGACAGCATCAATCAGCCCCAGCATTTT
few | NA | TRBJ2-1 | TRBV5-1 | CASRKRTSHSDNEQFF | TGCGCCAGCAGGAAACGCACTAGCCATTCCGACAATGAGCAGTTCTTC
NA | NA | TRBJ2-1 | TRBV5-1 | CASSLGWAGYNEQFF | TGCGCCAGCAGCTTGGGATGGGCGGGTTACAATGAGCAGTTCTTC
NA | NA | TRBJ2-3 | TRBV5-4 | CASSLGGAGSGTQYF | TGTGCCAGCAGCTTGGGTGGGGCAGGTTCGGGTACGCAGTATTTT
NA | TRBD1 | TRBJ1-4 | TRBV15 | CATSRDRGREKLFF | TGTGCCACCAGCAGGGACAGGGGACGAGAAAAACTGTTTTTT
NA | TRBD1 | TRBJ1-6 | TRBV6-2/TRBV6-3 | CASSYSQGASPLHF | TGTGCCAGCAGTTACAGTCAGGGGGCCTCACCCCTCCACTTT
NA | NA | TRBJ1-4 | TRBV18 | CASSPTGTLNLNEKLFF | TGTGCCAGCTCACCAACCGGGACACTTAATCTTAATGAAAAACTGTTTTTT
NA | TRBD2 | TRBJ2-1 | TRBV7-2 | CASSSTSGGSEQFF | TGTGCCAGCAGCTCGACTAGCGGGGGTAGTGAGCAGTTCTTC
NA | NA | TRBJ2-4 | TRBV29-1 | CSVELDGTSTNIQYF | TGCAGCGTTGAACTAGACGGAACCTCTACAAACATTCAGTACTTC
NA | TRBD2 | TRBJ2-1 | TRBV5-1 | CASSLVTGTRSNEQFF | TGCGCCAGCAGCTTGGTAACCGGGACTAGAAGCAATGAGCAGTTCTTC